Listed below are T cell receptor beta chains from one sample, sequenced in a study of blood T cell repertoires in COVID-19. Generated by immunoSEQ multiplex PCR, the TCRdb table keeps only in-frame clones and is missing some. The sample lists about 190,000 clones, roughly 91% occurring once. Sequences were obtained from peripheral blood. These receptors came from a man in his forties with active or convalescent COVID-19. The CDR3 runs from the conserved cysteine through the conserved F or W. The order of the fields is CDR3 DNA, CDR3 protein, clone size, J gene, D gene, V gene. A D gene is named only where the DNA matches it firmly. A clone size is listed for some rows: how often the clone was seen (once, few, many), or a class if it is expanded.

CDR3nt: TGTGCCAGCTCACCTGTACGAGACAGGGTGTCCGAGCAGTACTTC; CDR3aa: CASSPVRDRVSEQYF; abundance: .; j_gene: TRBJ2-7; d_gene: TRBD1; v_gene: TRBV18
CDR3nt: TGTGCCAGCACCCCCCGACAGGAACAAGAGACCCAGTACTTC; CDR3aa: CASTPRQEQETQYF; abundance: .; j_gene: TRBJ2-5; d_gene: .; v_gene: TRBV21-1
CDR3nt: TGTGCCAGCAGCTTAAGCCGTGGGGGGGAGACCCAGTACTTC; CDR3aa: CASSLSRGGETQYF; abundance: .; j_gene: TRBJ2-5; d_gene: .; v_gene: TRBV7-2
CDR3nt: TGTGCCAGCAGTGATGGTGGGCAGGGCCGAGAGACCCAGTACTTC; CDR3aa: CASSDGGQGRETQYF; abundance: .; j_gene: TRBJ2-5; d_gene: .; v_gene: TRBV2
CDR3nt: TGTGCCAGCTCAACAGGGACAACCTACTATGGCTACACCTTC; CDR3aa: CASSTGTTYYGYTF; abundance: .; j_gene: TRBJ1-2; d_gene: .; v_gene: TRBV18
CDR3nt: TGTGCCAGTAGTATGTCGGGGTGGGAGCAGTACTTC; CDR3aa: CASSMSGWEQYF; abundance: .; j_gene: TRBJ2-7; d_gene: .; v_gene: TRBV19
CDR3nt: TGTGCCATCAGTACAGGGGATGGTGAAAAACTGTTTTTT; CDR3aa: CAISTGDGEKLFF; abundance: .; j_gene: TRBJ1-4; d_gene: TRBD1; v_gene: TRBV10-3
CDR3nt: TGCGCCAGCAGCTTGGGCGGCTCGGGGAATGAGCAGTTCTTC; CDR3aa: CASSLGGSGNEQFF; abundance: once; j_gene: TRBJ2-1; d_gene: .; v_gene: TRBV5-1
CDR3nt: TGTGCCAGCAGCCAACAGTACCAAGAGACCCAGTACTTC; CDR3aa: CASSQQYQETQYF; abundance: once; j_gene: TRBJ2-5; d_gene: .; v_gene: TRBV3-1/TRBV3-2
CDR3nt: TGTGCCAGCAGCCCCTCGACAGGGTATGGCTACACCTTC; CDR3aa: CASSPSTGYGYTF; abundance: .; j_gene: TRBJ1-2; d_gene: TRBD1; v_gene: TRBV7-2
CDR3nt: TGTGCCAGCAGCTCTAAACGGGCGGGGGGCTACAATGAGCAGTTCTTC; CDR3aa: CASSSKRAGGYNEQFF; abundance: .; j_gene: TRBJ2-1; d_gene: TRBD2; v_gene: TRBV11-3
CDR3nt: TGTGCCAGCAGTTTAATCGGTCAGCCCCAGCATTTT; CDR3aa: CASSLIGQPQHF; abundance: .; j_gene: TRBJ1-5; d_gene: .; v_gene: TRBV12-3/TRBV12-4
CDR3nt: TGCGCCAGCAGCTTGGGTCCGAGAAATGGCTACACCTTC; CDR3aa: CASSLGPRNGYTF; abundance: .; j_gene: TRBJ1-2; d_gene: .; v_gene: TRBV5-1
CDR3nt: TGTGCCAGCAGCAACCCCCGGGGGGGAGAGACTGAAGCTTTCTTT; CDR3aa: CASSNPRGGETEAFF; abundance: once; j_gene: TRBJ1-1; d_gene: .; v_gene: TRBV6-6
CDR3nt: TGTGCCACCAGTTACCCGTTAGTCAATGAAAAACTGTTTTTT; CDR3aa: CATSYPLVNEKLFF; abundance: .; j_gene: TRBJ1-4; d_gene: .; v_gene: TRBV24-1
CDR3nt: TGTGCCAGCTCACCTTCCCGGGTTCCAGTGAACACTGAAGCTTTCTTT; CDR3aa: CASSPSRVPVNTEAFF; abundance: once; j_gene: TRBJ1-1; d_gene: .; v_gene: TRBV18
CDR3nt: TGTGCCAGCAGAATGGCGGGAAGCTCCTACAATGAGCAGTTCTTC; CDR3aa: CASRMAGSSYNEQFF; abundance: .; j_gene: TRBJ2-1; d_gene: .; v_gene: TRBV6-4
CDR3nt: TGTGCCAGCACCAGCCTGGGACAGATCTCTGGAAACACCATATATTTT; CDR3aa: CASTSLGQISGNTIYF; abundance: .; j_gene: TRBJ1-3; d_gene: TRBD1; v_gene: TRBV28
CDR3nt: TGTGCCAGCAGCGATCATCGGGGACACCGCTCTGGAAACACCATATATTTT; CDR3aa: CASSDHRGHRSGNTIYF; abundance: .; j_gene: TRBJ1-3; d_gene: .; v_gene: TRBV9
CDR3nt: TGTGCCAGCAGCTCGGGCGGGACAGGGGATTATACTGAAGCTTTCTTT; CDR3aa: CASSSGGTGDYTEAFF; abundance: .; j_gene: TRBJ1-1; d_gene: TRBD1; v_gene: TRBV9
CDR3nt: TGTGCCAGTAGTCCACAGGGAAACACCATATATTTT; CDR3aa: CASSPQGNTIYF; abundance: .; j_gene: TRBJ1-3; d_gene: .; v_gene: TRBV19
CDR3nt: TGTGCCAGCAGCTTATGGGCAGGGCCTAACACTGAAGCTTTCTTT; CDR3aa: CASSLWAGPNTEAFF; abundance: .; j_gene: TRBJ1-1; d_gene: .; v_gene: TRBV7-9
CDR3nt: TGTGCCAGCAGCTTAGAATTCCTTCAGCCCCAGCATTTT; CDR3aa: CASSLEFLQPQHF; abundance: .; j_gene: TRBJ1-5; d_gene: .; v_gene: TRBV7-2
CDR3nt: TGTGCCAGCAACAAAGCCGGGGGGGGCACCGGGGAGCTGTTTTTT; CDR3aa: CASNKAGGGTGELFF; abundance: .; j_gene: TRBJ2-2; d_gene: TRBD2; v_gene: TRBV6-5
CDR3nt: TGTGCCTCCACTAGCAGGTCCTACAATGAGCAGTTCTTC; CDR3aa: CASTSRSYNEQFF; abundance: .; j_gene: TRBJ2-1; d_gene: .; v_gene: TRBV30
CDR3nt: TGTGCCAGCAGCGAAGGGACAGGGGGCGATGAGCAGTTCTTC; CDR3aa: CASSEGTGGDEQFF; abundance: .; j_gene: TRBJ2-1; d_gene: TRBD1; v_gene: TRBV6-4
CDR3nt: TGTGCCAGCAGCTCCCGGGGGGCTAGAACTGAAGCTTTCTTT; CDR3aa: CASSSRGARTEAFF; abundance: .; j_gene: TRBJ1-1; d_gene: .; v_gene: TRBV7-2
CDR3nt: TGTGCCAGCAGCTTACATCCGGGTCTATCCTACGAGCAGTACTTC; CDR3aa: CASSLHPGLSYEQYF; abundance: .; j_gene: TRBJ2-7; d_gene: .; v_gene: TRBV7-8
CDR3nt: TGTGCCAGCAGCTTGGTGCCAGATAATTCACCCCTCCACTTT; CDR3aa: CASSLVPDNSPLHF; abundance: few; j_gene: TRBJ1-6; d_gene: .; v_gene: TRBV5-5
CDR3nt: TGTGCCAGCAGTGTACCCGGGGTACGAGAGCGGGACTATGGCTACACCTTC; CDR3aa: CASSVPGVRERDYGYTF; abundance: .; j_gene: TRBJ1-2; d_gene: .; v_gene: TRBV6-1
CDR3nt: TGTGCCAGTAGGCCCACTGCCGGGGAGCTGTTTTTT; CDR3aa: CASRPTAGELFF; abundance: .; j_gene: TRBJ2-2; d_gene: .; v_gene: TRBV19
CDR3nt: TGTGCCAGCAGGAGGGACGGGGGTAGCAATCAGCCCCAGCATTTT; CDR3aa: CASRRDGGSNQPQHF; abundance: .; j_gene: TRBJ1-5; d_gene: .; v_gene: TRBV6-5
CDR3nt: TGCGCCAGCAGCTTGGCGGGTGCGGATGAAAAACTGTTTTTT; CDR3aa: CASSLAGADEKLFF; abundance: .; j_gene: TRBJ1-4; d_gene: .; v_gene: TRBV5-1
CDR3nt: TGTGCCAGCAGTGACGGCGGGGGGCAAGAGACCCAGTACTTC; CDR3aa: CASSDGGGQETQYF; abundance: .; j_gene: TRBJ2-5; d_gene: TRBD2; v_gene: TRBV2
CDR3nt: TGTGCCAGCAGTTACGGGGACAGGGTTACCTATGGCTACACCTTC; CDR3aa: CASSYGDRVTYGYTF; abundance: once; j_gene: TRBJ1-2; d_gene: TRBD1; v_gene: TRBV6-2/TRBV6-3
CDR3nt: TGTGCCAGCAGTTTATCGCCGCAGGGGGCAACTAATGAAAAACTGTTTTTT; CDR3aa: CASSLSPQGATNEKLFF; abundance: .; j_gene: TRBJ1-4; d_gene: TRBD1; v_gene: TRBV27
CDR3nt: TGTGCCAGCAGTGAAAACCAGGGGGCTAATCAGCCCCAGCATTTT; CDR3aa: CASSENQGANQPQHF; abundance: .; j_gene: TRBJ1-5; d_gene: TRBD1; v_gene: TRBV25-1
CDR3nt: TGTGCCAGCAGCTTTCAGGGAAACACTGAAGCTTTCTTT; CDR3aa: CASSFQGNTEAFF; abundance: few; j_gene: TRBJ1-1; d_gene: .; v_gene: TRBV7-9
CDR3nt: TGTGCCAGCAGCTTAACGGGACACAAGAACTATGGCTACACCTTC; CDR3aa: CASSLTGHKNYGYTF; abundance: .; j_gene: TRBJ1-2; d_gene: .; v_gene: TRBV7-3
CDR3nt: TGTGCCAGCAGCTTTCCCGACAGGAAGAATGAGCAGTTCTTC; CDR3aa: CASSFPDRKNEQFF; abundance: .; j_gene: TRBJ2-1; d_gene: .; v_gene: TRBV7-2
CDR3nt: TGTGCCTGTCAGGGTGATACTGGAAACACCATATATTTT; CDR3aa: CACQGDTGNTIYF; abundance: .; j_gene: TRBJ1-3; d_gene: .; v_gene: TRBV30
CDR3nt: TGTGCTAGTGGTATGGAAACTCATAATTCACCCCTCCACTTT; CDR3aa: CASGMETHNSPLHF; abundance: few; j_gene: TRBJ1-6; d_gene: .; v_gene: TRBV12-5